There are many counts of the clone carrying this T cell receptor (beta chain). Its antigen is still unknown. Noted time point: sample taken at primary tumor resection. Unsorted samples of tumor, nontumor lung or frozen PBMC had their whole RNA sequenced. The V end was cut by 2 bases, the J end by 5 bases, with 25 bases between. CDR3 length: 17 residues. Germline-derived CDR1 and CDR2 are GTSNPN and SVGIG (reference sequence). These data originate in a study of spatial heterogeneity in lung cancer. Study as a whole: Detected sequences consistently included more beta-chain ones than alpha-chain ones. TCR and UMI combinations that were unique each appeared, on average, more than ten times in raw reads. Whole-study findings and limits: Ubiquitous expanded tumor TCRs appeared in blood more at resection than follow-up.

TCRdb reprocessed the 5' RACE reads with MiXCR, giving one entry per CDR3 protein. The sample shows 60,000 to 90,000 distinct CDR3 sequences, roughly 8% of them seen only once. The V and J genes are TRBV30 and TRBJ2-7, with D tentatively TRBD1 or TRBD2 (5 bases each). The TCR comes from a male donor with early-stage non-small cell lung cancer. This sample comprised PBMCs, obtained at surgery. The CDR3 DNA reads TGTGCCTGGAGTCGATTACTCGGGACCCCTCTAGCCGACGAGCAGTACTTC. As protein: CAWSRLLGTPLADEQYF. Complete variable domain (other parts from reference TRBV30 and TRBJ2-7): SQTIHQWPATLVQPVGSPLSLECTVEGTSNPNLYWYRQAAGRGLQLLFYSVGIGQISSEVPQNLSASRPQDRQFILSSKKLLLSDSGFYLCAWSRLLGTPLADEQYFGPGTRLTVT.